This T cell receptor beta chain was retrieved from a study of cytomegalovirus exposure and HLA in healthy donors. Study observations and caveats: The HLA-A and HLA-B alleles of most subjects were reportedly predicted accurately from TCR beta sequences. Fewer N-insertions than the roughly 670-donor mean were reportedly shown by an Asian-associated ancestry cluster in a later analysis.

Germline loops: CDR1 MGHDK, CDR2 SYGVNS. The CDR3 is made up of 14 amino acids. V gave up 6 bases and J gave up 2 bases; unmatched junction bases: 2. Use of 60 Vbeta and 13 Jbeta primers characterized the PCR. Assay used: immunoSEQ multiplex PCR; TCRdb lists only in-frame clones, some missing. The sample carries about 90,000 clones, approximately 84% recorded once. On this clone: Its antigen remains unknown. The sample contains more than one DNA sequence encoding this CDR3.

The specimen was PBMCs. The genes are TRBV25-1 and TRBJ1-3, with 9 bases fitting TRBD1. The receptor was isolated from a man in his late teens or twenties in good health and CMV-seronegative. CDR3 sequence (DNA): TGTGCCAGCAGCGGACAGGGGACTGGAAACACCATATATTTT. As protein: CASSGQGTGNTIYF.